This is a list of T cell receptor beta chains from one sample in a study of radiotherapy plus CTLA-4 blockade in lung cancer. Here immunoSEQ multiplex PCR was the method, and the copy in TCRdb shows in-frame clones only, minus some. There are more than 30,000 clones in the sample; 70% occur only once, and 3% to 4.5% lies in the top ten. Sequencing used peripheral blood, obtained from a patient treated with radiotherapy plus ipilimumab. The receptor set was obtained from a human donor with non-small cell lung cancer who had stable disease on radiotherapy plus ipilimumab. Each CDR3 is given with its conserved first and last residue. D genes are given only for firm matches. The listing skips clone size in some rows; elsewhere it reads once, few, many or a size class.

j_gene,d_gene,abundance,v_gene,CDR3nt,CDR3aa
TRBJ1-1,NA,NA,TRBV5-1,TGCGCCAGCAGCCTTGACCCGGGGCAGGGGAATGAAGCTTTCTTT,CASSLDPGQGNEAFF
TRBJ1-5,NA,once,TRBV7-2,TGTGCCAGCAGCTTAGGGACCCAAAGTAGCAATCAGCCCCAGCATTTT,CASSLGTQSSNQPQHF
TRBJ2-2,NA,NA,TRBV19,TGTGCCAGTCGTATGGGGGGGCAAGGGACCGGGGAGCTGTTTTTT,CASRMGGQGTGELFF
TRBJ2-7,NA,NA,TRBV6-5,TGTGCCAGCCCGACAGGGACTTCGGACGAGCAGTACTTC,CASPTGTSDEQYF
TRBJ1-4,NA,NA,TRBV11-2,TGTGCCAGCAGCTTTGTTGGGTCCCCTAATGAAAAACTGTTTTTT,CASSFVGSPNEKLFF
TRBJ2-7,NA,few,TRBV6-6,TGTGCCAGCAGTTACTCGAGCGGCTCCTACGAGCAGTACTTC,CASSYSSGSYEQYF
TRBJ2-1,NA,NA,TRBV27,TGTGCCAGCAGTTTGGCAGGGAGTTATGAGCAGTTCTTC,CASSLAGSYEQFF
TRBJ1-2,NA,NA,TRBV11-2,TGTGCCAGCAGCTTAAGTGGGGGGAGCAGTGGCTACACCTTC,CASSLSGGSSGYTF
TRBJ2-1,NA,NA,TRBV7-9,TGTGCCAGCAGCTTAGGGTATCAGGGCGAGCAGTTCTTC,CASSLGYQGEQFF
TRBJ1-4,NA,few,TRBV7-8,TGTGCCAGCAGCTTAGAGGCAGGGTTTAATGAAAAACTGTTTTTT,CASSLEAGFNEKLFF
TRBJ2-5,NA,NA,TRBV4-3,TGCGCCAGCAGCCAAGACAGGTCGCAGACCCAGTACTTC,CASSQDRSQTQYF
TRBJ2-3,TRBD2,NA,TRBV25-1,TGTGCCAGCAGTGAACCTAGCGGGAGGAGGACAGATACGCAGTATTTT,CASSEPSGRRTDTQYF
TRBJ2-6,NA,NA,TRBV9,TGTGCCAGCGGACTCAAACAAAGTCGGGCCAACGTCCTGACTTTC,CASGLKQSRANVLTF
TRBJ1-5,TRBD1,NA,TRBV18,TGTGCCAGCTCACCACGCCCCCTGACAGGGTCGACACTTAGCAATCAGCCCCAGCATTTT,CASSPRPLTGSTLSNQPQHF
TRBJ2-7,NA,once,TRBV5-7,TGTGCCAGCAGCACATATGGGGGCGTGAACTACGAGCAGTACTTC,CASSTYGGVNYEQYF
TRBJ2-3,NA,few,TRBV7-6,TGTGCCAGCAGCCCCATGGCAGATACGCAGTATTTT,CASSPMADTQYF
TRBJ2-3,NA,NA,TRBV6-1,TGTGCCAGCAGTGAAAGGCGGGCCTCTACAGATACGCAGTATTTT,CASSERRASTDTQYF
TRBJ2-7,TRBD2,NA,TRBV18,TGTGCCAGCTCACCACGGGGACTAGCGGGAGGCAGCTCCTACGAGCAGTACTTC,CASSPRGLAGGSSYEQYF